This T cell receptor (beta chain) comes out of a study of early T cells in non-severe SARS-CoV-2 infection (TCRdb year 2021). Regarding the research as a whole: Because TCR sequencing was done on bulk RNA from unsorted whole blood, the alpha and beta chains could not be paired.

About this clonotype itself: The specificity of this receptor is unknown. The record has no base qualities; no much larger clone is one base away.

The library was obtained by 5' RACE. The instrument was a NextSeq 500. The TCR library protocol attached unique molecular identifiers to individual cDNA molecules to correct for sequencing error and PCR bias. Both TCR alpha and beta chains were sequenced, and tight co-correlation was observed between alpha and beta sequence abundances in each sample. As for the authors' bioinformatics: Decombinator V4 was used to annotate the V gene, J gene and CDR3 of the TCR sequences. TCRs were defined as expanded if a significant change between any two time points was detected under a Poisson model with p below 0.0001. TCR abundances were normalised to the total number of TCRs sequenced per sample and were expressed as counts per million. TRAV1-2 paired with TRAJ12, TRAJ20 or TRAJ33 defined MAIT TCRs, while TRAV10 paired with TRAJ18 defined iNKT TCRs. VDJdb, accessed on 1 November 2021, was searched for TCRs annotated for CMV, EBV and SARS-CoV-2, and TCRs annotated for more than one antigen were excluded. The public reads were quality trimmed at Q25 with fastp and then assembled into clones with MiXCR by TCRdb, keeping productive beta chains. Every CDR3 protein is listed once, alongside the most common genes and DNA of its rows. It is TCRdb's table, rather than the study itself, that gives the V and J calls and clone size. This sample gives fewer than 75,000 distinct CDR3 sequences in total; roughly a sixth of them show up just once. Clones ranked in the top ten supply around 9.8% of the sample.

What the study reported, not specific to this receptor: VDJdb matching was skewed toward anti-spike CD8 responses and likely underestimated virus-specific expansions by missing private and CD4 specificities.

This was a case-control study nested in a cohort of healthcare workers in London, UK, who had nasopharyngeal swab PCR tests and blood samples taken every week. Healthcare workers were recruited during the week of the UK lockdown, between 23 and 31 March 2020, and followed weekly for up to about 15 weeks. Trimming takes 0 bases from V and 2 bases from J, and the germline ends sit 11 bases apart. CDR1 MNHNY and CDR2 SVGAGI were looked up in the germline V gene (reference sequence). Inclusive of the bounding cysteine and phenylalanine, the CDR3 is 15 residues long. Only CDR3 DNA is held: 45 bases, read in frame from base 1.

The rearrangement combines TRBV6-6 with TRBJ2-7, with no D gene named confidently. The material sequenced was whole blood, taken at baseline. This sequence was found in an adult who was a healthcare worker with PCR-confirmed SARS-CoV-2 infection or an uninfected control (not recorded which). The CDR3 amino acid sequence is: CASSYSAGSTYEQYF. DNA sequence: TGTGCCAGCAGTTACTCAGCAGGTAGTACCTACGAGCAGTACTTC.